This entry lists 24 T cell receptor beta chains sequenced from one sample in a study of cytomegalovirus exposure and HLA in healthy donors. Amplification used 60 Vbeta primers and 13 Jbeta primers. This table comes from immunoSEQ multiplex PCR, and its TCRdb copy is limited to in-frame clones, with some not included. The sample contains about 62,000 clones, 78% of which appear only once. Sequenced: PBMCs. The origin of the receptors is a man aged 40-49 years in good health and CMV-seronegative.

The chain couples TRBV5-1 to TRBJ2-1, with D unclear. Looked up from germline, CDR1 is SGHRS and CDR2 is YFSETQ. Trimming removed 0 bases from V and 1 base from J, with 14 bases in between. The CDR3 totals 17 residues. CDR3 residues: CASSLVRRPTSYNEQFF. The CDR3 coding sequence is TGCGCCAGCAGCTTGGTGCGGCGGCCCACGTCCTACAATGAGCAGTTCTTC. Using reference TRBV5-1 and TRBJ2-1 for the parts outside the CDR3, the full variable domain is KAGVTQTPRYLIKTRGQQVTLSCSPISGHRSVSWYQQTPGQGLQFLFEYFSETQRNKGNFPGRFSGRQFSNSRSEMNVSTLELGDSALYLCASSLVRRPTSYNEQFFGPGTRLTVL.

The chain uses TRBV5-1 and TRBJ2-1; 10 nucleotides match TRBD2. With V trimmed by 4 bases and J by 7 bases, 14 bases remained unmatched. The CDR3 consists of 17 residues. The germline V gene has CDR1 SGHRS and CDR2 YFSETQ. The chain's CDR3 is CASSPVPLAGVGNEQFF. DNA of the CDR3: TGCGCCAGCAGCCCTGTCCCTCTAGCGGGAGTTGGTAATGAGCAGTTCTTC.

The rearrangement uses TRBV5-1 and TRBJ2-5, with D perhaps TRBD2 (6 bases). The germline V gene encodes CDR1 SGHRS and CDR2 YFSETQ. V was shortened by 3 bases and J by 5 bases, with 23 bases between the two germline ends. The length of the CDR3 is 17 residues. The CDR3 coding sequence is TGCGCCAGCAGCTCCGGAAACGGGAGACTGATAATGGAGACCCAGTACTTC. This encodes CASSSGNGRLIMETQYF. Supplemented by reference TRBV5-1 and TRBJ2-5, the full variable domain reads KAGVTQTPRYLIKTRGQQVTLSCSPISGHRSVSWYQQTPGQGLQFLFEYFSETQRNKGNFPGRFSGRQFSNSRSEMNVSTLELGDSALYLCASSSGNGRLIMETQYFGPGTRLLVL.

Here the CDR3 reads CASSLAASGAYTQYF. In DNA, the CDR3 is TGTGCCAGCAGCTTGGCGGCTAGCGGGGCATATACGCAGTATTTT. This rearrangement joins TRBV5-4 to TRBJ2-3; 9 positions agree with TRBD2. Germline CDR1 is SGHNT and CDR2 is YYREEE (reference sequence). Trimming took 0 bases from V and 7 from J; bases not matched to a gene: 6. The CDR3 sequence is 15 residues long.

The genes are TRBV7-9 and TRBJ2-3; 12 bases match TRBD2. Looked up from germline, CDR1 is SEHNR and CDR2 is FQNEAQ (reference sequence). The CDR3 runs to 15 residues. After removal of 7 bases from V and 4 bases from J, the junction contained 6 bases not matched to a gene. The CDR3 is CASIPTSGSADTQYF. CDR3 bases: TGTGCCAGCATCCCGACTAGCGGGAGTGCAGATACGCAGTATTTT. Full variable domain (outside the CDR3, taken from reference TRBV7-9 and TRBJ2-3): DTGVSQNPRHKITKRGQNVTFRCDPISEHNRLYWYRQTLGQGPEFLTYFQNEAQLEKSRLLSDRFSAERPKGSFSTLEIQRTEQGDSAMYLCASIPTSGSADTQYFGPGTRLTVL.

The V and J genes are TRBV28 and TRBJ2-7, with D uncertain. The CDR3 extends over 16 amino acids. Trimming shortened V by 5 bases and J by 5 bases, and 22 bases separated the two germline ends. Per the germline V gene, CDR1 is MDHEN and CDR2 is SYDVKM. The CDR3 sequence is CASSNPRLASFHEQYF. The CDR3 DNA reads as TGTGCCAGCAGTAACCCCCGATTGGCTAGTTTCCACGAGCAGTACTTC.

CDR3 DNA: TGCGCCAGCAGACCCTGGTTGGGAGCTGCGGATGAGCAGTTCTTC. This gives the protein CASRPWLGAADEQFF. The rearrangement joins TRBV5-1 to TRBJ2-1; D is perhaps TRBD2 (5 bases). This CDR3 region has 15 residues. V lost 5 bases to trimming and J lost 8 bases, with 20 bases between them. CDR1 is SGHRS, CDR2 YFSETQ, per germline.

The genes are TRBV14 and TRBJ2-2, with 9 bases fitting TRBD2. V lost 1 base to trimming and J lost 6 bases; unmatched junction nucleotides: 9. The germline gives CDR1 SGHDN, CDR2 FVKESK. The CDR3 runs to 17 residues. For the CDR3, the DNA is TGTGCCAGCAGCCAAGGGGTCCTAGCGGGATTCGCCGGGGAGCTGTTTTTT. It specifies CASSQGVLAGFAGELFF.

The chain uses TRBV28 and TRBJ2-2; TRBD1 agrees at 8 bases. V dropped 3 bases and J dropped 2; count of bases not matched to a gene: 2. CDR1 and CDR2 (germline): MDHEN, SYDVKM. This CDR3 region has 15 residues. In nucleotides, the CDR3 is TGTGCCAGCAGTTTCAGGGGGCCTAACACCGGGGAGCTGTTTTTT. Translated: CASSFRGPNTGELFF.

This chain links TRBV18 with TRBJ1-2; the D is unclear. V dropped 6 bases and J dropped 3 bases, with 11 bases sitting between them. The CDR3 runs 13 residues. Germline V lookup: CDR1 KGHSH, CDR2 LQKENI. The CDR3 DNA reads as TGTGCCAGCTCGCCATATAGAGACTATGGCTACACCTTC. It encodes CASSPYRDYGYTF.

This clone is a singleton in its sample. This chain uses TRBV11-3 with TRBJ1-5; 7 nucleotides align to TRBD1. The ends lost 4 bases at V and 1 base at J; junction bases unmatched: 4. This CDR3 has 15 residues. CDR1 SGHNT and CDR2 YENEEA come from the germline V gene. CDR3 loop: CASSSRDRSNQPQHF. In DNA form, the CDR3 reads TGTGCCAGCAGCTCCAGGGACAGAAGCAATCAGCCCCAGCATTTT.

The count of this clone is one. V and J are TRBV7-9 and TRBJ1-1; no clear D. V lost 6 bases to trimming and J lost 6 bases, with 17 bases between them. The CDR3 runs 14 residues. Germline V gene data show CDR1 as SEHNR and CDR2 as FQNEAQ (reference sequence). CDR3 nucleotides: TGTGCCAGCAGATCCGTAGAGCAGGTGGCTGAAGCTTTCTTT. It is translated as CASRSVEQVAEAFF.

The chain carries TRBV7-8 and TRBJ2-3; TRBD2 might be the D (7 bases). Trimming shortened V by 5 bases and J by 2 bases, and 17 bases separated the two germline ends. The CDR3 loop spans 16 amino acids. Germline CDR1 reads SGHVS; CDR2 reads FQNEAQ. The CDR3 sequence is CASSVEPRGATDTQYF. The CDR3, as DNA: TGTGCCAGCAGCGTCGAGCCCCGGGGGGCCACAGATACGCAGTATTTT.

This chain connects TRBV11-2 to TRBJ2-3, with 11 bases that match TRBD2. Germline-derived CDR1 and CDR2 are SGHAT and FQNNGV. Unmatched junction bases numbered 3, after V lost 4 bases and J lost 0 bases. The CDR3 is 16 amino acids. CDR3 DNA: TGTGCCAGCAGCTACCGACTAGCGGGGAGCACAGATACGCAGTATTTT. It encodes CASSYRLAGSTDTQYF.

The rearrangement joins TRBV29-1 to TRBJ2-5; D perhaps matches TRBD1 (5 bases). Trimming removed 5 bases at V and 3 bases at J, with 13 bases between. Germline loops: CDR1 SQVTM, CDR2 ANQGSEA. The length of the CDR3 is 13 residues. Written as DNA, the CDR3 is TGCAGCGTTCCTGGGGCCAGGAAAGAGACCCAGTACTTC. Translated: CSVPGARKETQYF.

The chain employs TRBV6-1 and TRBJ1-3, with D possibly matching TRBD1 (5 bases). CDR3 length equals 15 residues. Trimming pared 3 bases from V and 0 bases from J, leaving 9 bases between. CDR1 is MNHNS and CDR2 is SASEGT in the germline V gene. CDR3: CASSEGGFSGNTIYF. The CDR3 nucleotides are TGTGCCAGCAGTGAGGGGGGTTTCTCTGGAAACACCATATATTTT.

This chain connects TRBV7-9 to TRBJ2-3, with a possible D match to TRBD2 (5 bases). CDR1 is SEHNR, CDR2 FQNEAQ, per germline (reference sequence). V was trimmed by 1 base and J by 2 bases, leaving 10 bases between them. This CDR3 is 15 amino acids long. CDR3 in amino acids: CASSLGGPLTDTQYF. The CDR3 nucleotides are TGTGCCAGCAGCTTAGGCGGGCCACTCACAGATACGCAGTATTTT.

V and J are TRBV7-8 and TRBJ1-1, with 8 nucleotides matching TRBD1. The germline V gene has CDR1 SGHVS and CDR2 FQNEAQ. The CDR3 spans 20 residues. V gave up 0 bases and J gave up 1 base; unmatched junction bases: 16. CDR3 amino acids: CASSLARVLDRGSPNTEAFF. Written as DNA, the CDR3 is TGTGCCAGCAGCTTAGCCCGGGTTCTCGACAGGGGCTCCCCGAACACTGAAGCTTTCTTT.

This clone has more than one count but fewer than ten. The chain is built from TRBV7-9 and TRBJ1-1, with D hard to call. The V end lost 3 bases, the J end lost 1 base, and 12 bases lay between the germline ends. Germline CDR1 SEHNR, CDR2 FQNEAQ (reference sequence). The CDR3 has 15 amino acids. The CDR3 here is CASSFVRARNTEAFF. CDR3 nucleotide sequence: TGTGCCAGCAGCTTTGTGAGGGCGCGGAACACTGAAGCTTTCTTT.

The chain is built from TRBV29-1 and TRBJ1-3; no firm D call. Per germline, CDR1 SQVTM and CDR2 ANQGSEA. V was cut by 1 base and J by 7 bases, with 11 bases left in between. This CDR3 has 13 residues. This CDR3 is CSVEAPPGNTIYF. The DNA for the CDR3 is TGCAGCGTTGAAGCGCCCCCGGGGAACACCATATATTTT.

This clone has more than one count but fewer than ten. It is likely a read error, because the conserved phenylalanine at the end of the CDR3 is missing. It is unclear where the CDR3 begins or ends on the DNA, so no DNA is shown, and the CDR3 is as TCRdb lists it. The CDR3 loop is CASRGDSLS. The chain joins TRBV2 to TRBJ1-5; the table's D call TRBD1 went unverified against the DNA. Germline loops: CDR1 SNHLY, CDR2 FYNNEI. Ends included, the CDR3 has 9 residues.

The chain couples TRBV19 to TRBJ2-6, with D maybe TRBD1 (6 bases). This CDR3 comprises 15 residues. CDR1 is LNHDA and CDR2 is SQIVND in the germline V gene (reference sequence). V shed 4 bases and J shed 5 bases, with 12 bases lying between them. This CDR3 reads CASSTTGLWANVLTF. The CDR3 region has the DNA TGTGCCAGTAGTACCACAGGGCTCTGGGCCAACGTCCTGACTTTC.

This clone was found a few times. The V and J genes are TRBV4-1 and TRBJ2-7; the match to TRBD1 covers 8 bases. Germline assignment: CDR1 MGHRA and CDR2 YSYEKL. The CDR3 is 14 amino acids. V gave up 4 bases and J gave up 9 bases; unmatched junction bases: 11. The CDR3 bases are TGCGCCAGCAGCCTCTCCCCGACAGGGGATCCGCAGTACTTC. Its translation is CASSLSPTGDPQYF.

Of note for this clone: Compared with germline, one end of the junction differs, possibly owing to a read error. The genes are TRBV6-1 and TRBJ2-5; D unresolved. The CDR3 spans 14 residues. Germline V CDR1 and CDR2: MNHNS, SASEGT. CDR3 amino acids: CAGSEFTVRETQYF. CDR3 DNA: TGTGCCGGCAGTGAATTTACGGTCCGGGAGACCCAGTACTTC.